Listed below are T cell receptor beta chains from one sample, sequenced in a study of beta chain features in type 1 diabetes. Some clones are missing from TCRdb's copy, which holds only in-frame ones; the method was immunoSEQ multiplex PCR. The repertoire consists of about 160,000 clones, with just over 8% occurring once and the leading ten covering under 0.65%. Sequencing input: central memory CD4+ T cells from blood. These receptors came from a woman under 30 with type 1 diabetes. CDR3s include the opening cysteine and the closing phenylalanine or tryptophan. Size is omitted from some rows. Given values are once, few, many or a class for expanded clones.

j_call	v_call	clone_size	cdr3_aa
TRBJ2-1	TRBV27	NA	CASSLEGAAGREQFF
TRBJ1-2	TRBV7-9	few	CASSPRPGQGSYGYTF
TRBJ1-5	TRBV18	NA	CASSPQGGNQPQHF
TRBJ2-5	TRBV5-1	few	CASSYAVQETQYF
TRBJ2-2	TRBV5-1	few	CASSSATGTGELFF
TRBJ2-5	TRBV20-1	NA	CSATSEGTQYF
TRBJ2-5	TRBV4-1	few	CASSRQGEGETQYF
TRBJ2-1	TRBV7-6	NA	CAVSLAGGGNEQFF
TRBJ1-2	TRBV5-6	NA	CASSVRGQGGYGYTF
TRBJ2-4	TRBV6-5	few	CASTLNAGGDIQYF
TRBJ2-5	TRBV9	few	CASSVRGGGWETQYF
TRBJ2-7	TRBV7-3	few	CASSPRPGTLSEQYF
TRBJ1-1	TRBV29-1	NA	CSVEVQVATEAFF
TRBJ2-2	TRBV5-1	NA	CASSLEPGGPGELFF
TRBJ2-1	TRBV28	few	CASWELGEQFF
TRBJ2-7	TRBV28	few	CASSPTGQASYEQYF
TRBJ2-3	TRBV14	NA	CASGTLEGATQYF
TRBJ1-1	TRBV2	many	CASSVSVNTEAFF